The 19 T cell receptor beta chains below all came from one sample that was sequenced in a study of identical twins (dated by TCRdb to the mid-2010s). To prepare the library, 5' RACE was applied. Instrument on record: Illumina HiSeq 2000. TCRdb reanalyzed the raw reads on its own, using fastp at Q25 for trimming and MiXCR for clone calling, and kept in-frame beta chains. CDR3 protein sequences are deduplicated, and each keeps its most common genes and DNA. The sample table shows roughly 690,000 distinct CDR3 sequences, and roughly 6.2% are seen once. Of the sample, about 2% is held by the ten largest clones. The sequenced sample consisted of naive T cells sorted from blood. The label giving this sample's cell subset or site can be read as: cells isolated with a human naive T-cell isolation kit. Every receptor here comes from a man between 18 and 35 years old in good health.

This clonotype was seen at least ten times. CDR3 sequence reads: CASSLWLIGGQGAHGYTF. CDR3 nucleotides: TGTGCCAGCAGTTTATGGTTGATTGGGGGACAGGGAGCCCATGGCTACACCTTC. J is TRBJ1-2 and V is TRBV28, with 9 bases identical to TRBD1. The CDR3 is 18 residues long. CDR1 is MDHEN and CDR2 is SYDVKM in the germline V gene. J lost 6 bases, V lost 0 bases, and 14 bases had no gene match.

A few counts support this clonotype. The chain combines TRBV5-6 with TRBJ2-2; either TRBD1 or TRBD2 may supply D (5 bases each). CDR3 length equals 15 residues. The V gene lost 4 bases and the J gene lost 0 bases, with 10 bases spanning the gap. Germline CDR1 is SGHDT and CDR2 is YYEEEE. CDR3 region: CASSGDGANTGELFF. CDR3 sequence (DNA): TGTGCCAGCAGCGGGGACGGAGCGAACACCGGGGAGCTGTTTTTT. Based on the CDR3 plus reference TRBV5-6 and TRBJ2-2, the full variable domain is DAGVTQSPTHLIKTRGQQVTLRCSPKSGHDTVSWYQQALGQGPQFIFQYYEEEERQRGNFPDRFSGHQFPNYSSELNVNALLLGDSALYLCASSGDGANTGELFFGEGSRLTVL.

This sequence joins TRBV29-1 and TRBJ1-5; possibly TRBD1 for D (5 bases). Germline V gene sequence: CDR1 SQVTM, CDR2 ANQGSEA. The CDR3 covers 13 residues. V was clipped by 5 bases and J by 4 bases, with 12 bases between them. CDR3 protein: CSVTRGRNQPQHF. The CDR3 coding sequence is TGCAGCGTTACAAGGGGTCGGAATCAGCCCCAGCATTTT.

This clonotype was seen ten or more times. The CDR3 spells CAVGGGDREKFF. Written as DNA, the CDR3 is TGTGCCGTAGGAGGTGGGGACAGGGAGAAGTTCTTC. This chain joins TRBV10-3 and TRBJ2-1; TRBD1 aligns across 9 bases. V dropped 11 bases and J dropped 14; count of bases not matched to a gene: 13. The CDR3 is made up of 12 amino acids. Germline V CDR1 and CDR2: ENHRY, SYGVKD.

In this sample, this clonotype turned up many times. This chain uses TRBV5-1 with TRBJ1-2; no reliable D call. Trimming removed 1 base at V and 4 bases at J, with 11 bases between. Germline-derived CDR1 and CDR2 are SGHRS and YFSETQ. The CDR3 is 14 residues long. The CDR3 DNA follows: TGCGCCAGCAGCTTGTATGGTGGGTCCTATGGCTACACCTTC. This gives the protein CASSLYGGSYGYTF.

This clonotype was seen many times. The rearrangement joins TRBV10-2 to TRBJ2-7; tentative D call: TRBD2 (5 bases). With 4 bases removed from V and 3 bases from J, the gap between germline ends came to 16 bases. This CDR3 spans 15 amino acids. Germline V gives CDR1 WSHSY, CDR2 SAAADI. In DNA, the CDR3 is TGCGCCAGCAGTGGGACGCAGATAGGGAGCTACGAGCAGTACTTC. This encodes CASSGTQIGSYEQYF.

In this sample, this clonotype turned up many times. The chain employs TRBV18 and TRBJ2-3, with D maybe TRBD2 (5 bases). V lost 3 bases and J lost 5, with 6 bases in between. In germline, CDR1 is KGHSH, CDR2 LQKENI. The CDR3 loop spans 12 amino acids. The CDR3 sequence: CASSPREDTQYF. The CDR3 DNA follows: TGTGCCAGCTCACCTCGGGAAGATACGCAGTATTTT.

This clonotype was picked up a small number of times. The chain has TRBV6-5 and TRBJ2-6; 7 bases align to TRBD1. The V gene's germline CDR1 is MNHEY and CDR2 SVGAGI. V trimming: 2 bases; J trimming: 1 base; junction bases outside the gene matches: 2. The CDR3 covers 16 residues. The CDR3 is CASSYPTGSGANVLTF. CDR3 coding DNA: TGTGCCAGCAGTTACCCGACAGGGTCTGGGGCCAACGTCCTGACTTTC.

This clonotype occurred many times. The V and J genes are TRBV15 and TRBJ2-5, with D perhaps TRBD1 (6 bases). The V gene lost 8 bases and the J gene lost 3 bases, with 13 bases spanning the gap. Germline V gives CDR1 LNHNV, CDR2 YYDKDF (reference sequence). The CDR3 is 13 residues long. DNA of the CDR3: TGTGCCACCGAAAGTGGACAGAAAGAGACCCAGTACTTC. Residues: CATESGQKETQYF.

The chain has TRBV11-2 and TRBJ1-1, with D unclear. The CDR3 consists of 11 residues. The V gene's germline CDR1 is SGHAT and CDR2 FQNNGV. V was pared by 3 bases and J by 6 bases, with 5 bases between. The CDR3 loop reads CASSFYAEAFF. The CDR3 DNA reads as TGTGCCAGCAGCTTTTACGCTGAAGCTTTCTTT.

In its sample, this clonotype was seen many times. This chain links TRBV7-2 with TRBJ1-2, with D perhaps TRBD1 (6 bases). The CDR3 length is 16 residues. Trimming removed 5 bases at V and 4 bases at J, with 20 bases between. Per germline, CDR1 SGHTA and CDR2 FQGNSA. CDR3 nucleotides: TGTGCCAGCAGCCCGGGGGGCAGGGAGGCAATCTATGGCTACACCTTC. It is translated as CASSPGGREAIYGYTF. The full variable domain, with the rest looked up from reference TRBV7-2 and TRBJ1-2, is GAGVSQSPSNKVTEKGKDVELRCDPISGHTALYWYRQSLGQGLEFLIYFQGNSAPDKSGLPSDRFSAERTGGSVSTLTIQRTQQEDSAVYLCASSPGGREAIYGYTFGSGTRLTVV.

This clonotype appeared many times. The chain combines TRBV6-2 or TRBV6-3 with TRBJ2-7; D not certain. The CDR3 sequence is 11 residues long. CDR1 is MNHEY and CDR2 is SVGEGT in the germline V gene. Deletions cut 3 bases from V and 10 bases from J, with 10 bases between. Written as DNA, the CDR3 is TGTGCCAGCAGTTATGGTGGAGACCAGTACGTC. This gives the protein CASSYGGDQYV.

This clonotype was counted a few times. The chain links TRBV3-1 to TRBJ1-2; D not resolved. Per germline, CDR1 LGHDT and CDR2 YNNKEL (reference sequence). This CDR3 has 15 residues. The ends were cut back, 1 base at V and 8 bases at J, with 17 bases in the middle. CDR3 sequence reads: CASSQGSPTTGGYTF. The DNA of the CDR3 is TGTGCCAGCAGCCAAGGGTCGCCCACCACGGGAGGCTACACCTTC.

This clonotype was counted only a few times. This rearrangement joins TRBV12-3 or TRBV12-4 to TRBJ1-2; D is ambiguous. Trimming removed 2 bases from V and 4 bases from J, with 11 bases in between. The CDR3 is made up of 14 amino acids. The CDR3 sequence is CASSLNPAIYGYTF. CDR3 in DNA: TGTGCCAGCAGTTTAAACCCGGCAATCTATGGCTACACCTTC.

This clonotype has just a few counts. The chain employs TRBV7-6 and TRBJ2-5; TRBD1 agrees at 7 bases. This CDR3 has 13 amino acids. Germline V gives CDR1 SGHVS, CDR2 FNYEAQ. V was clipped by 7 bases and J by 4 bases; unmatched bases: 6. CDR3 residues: CASTQGPPETQYF. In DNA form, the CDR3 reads TGTGCCAGCACACAGGGGCCCCCAGAGACCCAGTACTTC. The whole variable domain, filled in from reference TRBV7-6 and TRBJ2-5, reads GAGVSQSPRYKVTKRGQDVALRCDPISGHVSLYWYRQALGQGPEFLTYFNYEAQQDKSGLPNDRFSAERPEGSISTLTIQRTEQRDSAMYRCASTQGPPETQYFGPGTRLLVL.

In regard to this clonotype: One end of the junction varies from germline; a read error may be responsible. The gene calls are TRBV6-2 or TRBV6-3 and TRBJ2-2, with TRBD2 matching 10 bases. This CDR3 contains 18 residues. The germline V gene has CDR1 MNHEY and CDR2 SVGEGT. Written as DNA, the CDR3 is TGTGCCAGCAGTCCCCGTCTAGCGGGAGTGCTGAACGCCGGGGAGCTGTTTTTT. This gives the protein CASSPRLAGVLNAGELFF.

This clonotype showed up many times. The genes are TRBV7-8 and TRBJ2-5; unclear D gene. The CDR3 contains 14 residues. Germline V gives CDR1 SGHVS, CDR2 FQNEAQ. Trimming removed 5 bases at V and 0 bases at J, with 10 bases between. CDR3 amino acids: CASSAQLYQETQYF. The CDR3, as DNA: TGTGCCAGCAGCGCCCAATTGTACCAAGAGACCCAGTACTTC.

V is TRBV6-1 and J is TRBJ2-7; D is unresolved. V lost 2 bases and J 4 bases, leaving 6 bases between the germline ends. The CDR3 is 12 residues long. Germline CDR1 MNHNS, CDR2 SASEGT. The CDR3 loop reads CASSESKYEQYF. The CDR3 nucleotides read TGTGCCAGCAGTGAATCCAAGTACGAGCAGTACTTC.

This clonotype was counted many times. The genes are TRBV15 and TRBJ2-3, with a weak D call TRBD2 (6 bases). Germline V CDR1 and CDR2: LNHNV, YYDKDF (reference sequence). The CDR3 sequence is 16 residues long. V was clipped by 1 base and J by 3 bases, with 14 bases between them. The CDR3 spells CATSRVRAGGTDTQYF. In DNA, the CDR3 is TGTGCCACCAGCAGAGTAAGGGCCGGGGGAACAGATACGCAGTATTTT.